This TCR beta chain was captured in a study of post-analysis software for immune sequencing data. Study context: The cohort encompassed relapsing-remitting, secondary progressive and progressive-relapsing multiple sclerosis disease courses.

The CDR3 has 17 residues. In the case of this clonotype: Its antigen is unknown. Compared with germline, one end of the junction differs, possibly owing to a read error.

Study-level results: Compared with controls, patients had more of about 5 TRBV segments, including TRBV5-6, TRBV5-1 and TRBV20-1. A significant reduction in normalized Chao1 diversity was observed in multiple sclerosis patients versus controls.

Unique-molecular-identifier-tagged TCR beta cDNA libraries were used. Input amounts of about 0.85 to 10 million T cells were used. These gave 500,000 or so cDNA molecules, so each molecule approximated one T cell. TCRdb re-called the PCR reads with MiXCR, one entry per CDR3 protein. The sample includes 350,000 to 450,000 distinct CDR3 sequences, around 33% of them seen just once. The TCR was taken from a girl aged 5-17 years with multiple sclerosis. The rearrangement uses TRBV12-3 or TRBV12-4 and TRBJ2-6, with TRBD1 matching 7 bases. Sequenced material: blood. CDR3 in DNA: TGTGCCAGCAGTTTACCAGGGGGACGCTCTGGGGCCAACGTCCGGACTTTC. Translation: CASSLPGGRSGANVRTF.